The clone carrying this TCR beta chain was counted only a few times. Its target is unknown. This specimen comes from a study of T-cell reconstitution after alpha-beta-depleted transplantation in children. As it was prepared, the TCRbeta library received unique molecular identifiers. A single record per CDR3 protein comes from TCRdb applying MiXCR to the PCR reads. Of about 200,000 distinct CDR3 sequences listed, 6.6% are singletons. Study-wide results and limits: At the one-year point after transplant, T-cell counts and TCRbeta diversity were found to come mostly from T cells that had been newly produced. There were reportedly several hundred expanded graft clones from which alpha-beta T cells came about two months after transplant.

Deletions cut 0 bases from V and 0 bases from J, with 12 bases between. The length of the CDR3 is 17 residues. Looked up from germline, CDR1 is LGHNA and CDR2 is YSLEER. The chain uses TRBV4-3 and TRBJ1-3; D unclear. The starting material was PBMCs, obtained before TCRalphabeta/CD19-depleted stem cell transplant. The clonotype comes from a boy aged 2-15 years with acute lymphoblastic leukemia, due to receive a stem cell transplant. CDR3 in DNA: TGCGCCAGCAGCCAAGATCTCCTGGAGGCCTCTGGAAACACCATATATTTT. The encoded protein is CASSQDLLEASGNTIYF.